The source of this TCR beta chain is a study of glioma-infiltrating T cells. With regard to this clonotype: Antigen specificity is unknown.

Using RNA template, CDR3s of TCR alpha and beta were amplified with iRepertoire arm-PCR. Tissue mRNA or PBMC total RNA, 100-400 ng, went into one-step reverse transcription and amplification. TCRdb analysed the multiplex PCR reads with MiXCR anew, one entry per CDR3 protein. The table includes approximately 110,000 distinct CDR3 sequences, roughly 24% detected once. Per germline, CDR1 MGHRA and CDR2 YSYEKL. The V end was cut by 4 bases, the J end by 5 bases, with 11 bases between. There are 13 residues in the CDR3. Study findings and constraints: Tissue-blood divergence was below expectation in non-neoplastic patients, above in gliomas. Very few CDR3 sequences were shared between tissue and blood.

The J gene is TRBJ2-5, the V gene TRBV4-1; D call uncertain. The sequence was obtained from a human donor with low-grade glioma or glioblastoma, undergoing nonglioma brain surgery, or in good health (not recorded which). Material: glioma tissue, nonneoplastic brain tissue, or PBMCs (not recorded which). The DNA for the CDR3 is TGCGCCAGCAGCCGATTGATCGGGGAGACCCAGTACTTC. Its protein product is CASSRLIGETQYF.